This T cell receptor (beta chain) emerged from a study of blood T cell repertoires in COVID-19. Study in general: Donors in the United States, Italy and Spain gave samples during acute or convalescent COVID-19.

Per the original methods: Reference gene primer amplification gave nucleated cell count estimates. Here immunoSEQ multiplex PCR was the method, and the copy in TCRdb shows in-frame clones only, minus some. The D gene and trimming were derived from the DNA, and the V and J assignments and clone size from that table. The top ten clones hold under 4% of a sample with roughly 220,000 clones, around 91% of them seen once. Germline V gene lookup returns CDR1 MDHEN and CDR2 SYDVKM. The CDR3 runs 13 residues. The V gene lost 4 bases and the J gene lost 5 bases, with 11 bases spanning the gap. Cohorts were based on clinical histories the participants reported.

This TCR came from a woman aged 18 to 35 in a cohort exposed to, infected with or recovered from COVID-19 (not recorded which). Sequencing was performed on PBMCs or T cells enriched from blood (not recorded which). The chain joins TRBV28 to TRBJ1-2; D not resolved. CDR3 DNA: TGTGCCAGCAGTTACCCATTAGTTTATGGCTACACCTTC. Translated, it gives CASSYPLVYGYTF.